Below are 32 T cell receptor beta chains sequenced from a single sample in a study of CD8+CD57+ T cells in acquired aplastic anemia. Investigators profiled TCR beta VDJ and CDR3 from genomic DNA template. TCRdb reprocessed the reads via MiXCR and lists one record per CDR3 protein. The sample shows hundreds of thousands of distinct CDR3 sequences, around 30% of them seen only once. The patients chosen for sequencing had shown expansion of CD8+CD57+ cells (detected by flow cytometry). Sequencing used sorted CD4+, CD8+, or CD8+CD57+ T cells (not recorded which) from PBMCs. The receptor source for this set is a human donor with aplastic anemia.

The sample holds a few counts of this clonotype. A much larger clonotype is one base distant, so this may be a read error. V usage is TRBV19 and J usage is TRBJ1-2; no clear D. The CDR3 covers 15 residues. The germline V and J ends were trimmed by 2 bases and 4 bases, with 14 bases remaining between them. Germline V gene sequence: CDR1 LNHDA, CDR2 SQIVND (reference sequence). For the CDR3, the DNA is TGTGCCAGTAGTATACGAGGTGAGAAGCCCTATGGCTACACCTTC. It yields the protein CASSIRGEKPYGYTF.

The chain has TRBV11-1 and TRBJ1-1, with 10 nucleotides matching TRBD1. Trimming took 2 bases from V and 10 from J; bases not matched to a gene: 13. Germline V gene data show CDR1 as SGHAT and CDR2 as FQDESV (reference sequence). The CDR3 sequence is 16 residues long. CDR3 sequence reads: CASSLMGQGSLSGAFF. The CDR3 coding sequence is TGTGCCAGCAGCTTAATGGGACAGGGGTCCCTCAGCGGAGCTTTCTTT.

The rearrangement joins TRBV25-1 to TRBJ2-2; D ambiguous. In germline, CDR1 is MGHDK, CDR2 SYGVNS. This CDR3 has 15 residues. The V end was cut by 3 bases, the J end by 0 bases, with 8 bases between. CDR3 in DNA: TGTGCCAGCAGTGACCCGCAAGCGAACACCGGGGAGCTGTTTTTT. Amino acid sequence: CASSDPQANTGELFF.

The gene calls are TRBV9 and TRBJ2-7, with 13 bases that match TRBD2. The CDR3 has 17 amino acids. Germline CDR1 SGDLS, CDR2 YYNGEE. V lost 3 bases, J lost 2 bases, and 8 bases stayed unmatched. CDR3 sequence reads: CASSEGTSGKLPYEQYF. The CDR3 DNA follows: TGTGCCAGCAGCGAGGGGACTAGCGGGAAGCTCCCCTACGAGCAGTACTTC.

The V and J genes are TRBV7-3 and TRBJ2-3; 7 bases fit TRBD1. CDR3 length equals 15 residues. CDR1 is SGHTA, CDR2 FQGTGA, per germline. Unmatched junction bases numbered 7, after V lost 5 bases and J lost 2 bases. The CDR3 loop reads CASSAGTDITDTQYF. The DNA of the CDR3 is TGTGCCAGCAGCGCCGGGACAGACATCACAGATACGCAGTATTTT.

This clonotype has a count of ten or more. V is TRBV2 and J is TRBJ2-2, with D hard to call. V shed 3 bases and J shed 1 base, with 6 bases lying between them. CDR1 is SNHLY and CDR2 is FYNNEI in the germline V gene. This CDR3 contains 14 residues. For the CDR3, the DNA is TGTGCCAGCAGTGACGGACGGAACACCGGGGAGCTGTTTTTT. This encodes CASSDGRNTGELFF. The whole variable domain, remainder taken from reference TRBV2 and TRBJ2-2, is EPEVTQTPSHQVTQMGQEVILRCVPISNHLYFYWYRQILGQKVEFLVSFYNNEISEKSEIFDDQFSVERPDGSNFTLKIRSTKLEDSAMYFCASSDGRNTGELFFGEGSRLTVL.

This clonotype was seen ten or more times. The chain recombines TRBV24-1 with TRBJ1-4, with D hard to call. Germline CDR1 KGHDR, CDR2 SFDVKD. This CDR3 has 18 amino acids. Trimming stripped 4 bases from V and 7 bases from J, with 24 bases between. The CDR3 coding sequence is TGTGCCACCAGTGACCACTACCCACCAGTCGGGGTCCGTGAAAAACTGTTTTTT. This codes for CATSDHYPPVGVREKLFF.

The sample holds many counts of this clonotype. The chain uses TRBV24-1 and TRBJ2-2; TRBD1 aligns across 8 bases. Looked up from germline, CDR1 is KGHDR and CDR2 is SFDVKD. Trimming took 9 bases from V and 1 from J; bases not matched to a gene: 6. The CDR3 covers 15 residues. DNA of the CDR3: TGTGCCACCGGATCGACAGGGGAGAACACCGGGGAGCTGTTTTTT. It is translated as CATGSTGENTGELFF.

The table lists this clonotype with many counts. The chain uses TRBV2 and TRBJ1-1; 8 bases map to TRBD1. Germline CDR1 reads SNHLY; CDR2 reads FYNNEI. V lost 4 bases and J lost 7; bases outside the gene matches: 8. The CDR3 is 14 residues long. The CDR3 loop is CASSADRGDNEAFF. The CDR3 DNA reads TGTGCCAGCAGTGCCGACAGGGGCGACAATGAAGCTTTCTTT.

This clonotype was observed a few times. This sequence joins TRBV6-2 or TRBV6-3 and TRBJ1-4, with D possibly matching TRBD1 (5 bases). This CDR3 has 17 amino acids. V was shortened by 8 bases and J by 5 bases, with 24 bases between the two germline ends. The germline CDR1 and CDR2 sequences are MNHEY and SVGEGT. Written as DNA, the CDR3 is TGTGCCAGCTCACAAACAGCCGGGGGACGGATCAATGAAAAACTGTTTTTT. This gives the protein CASSQTAGGRINEKLFF.

The chain employs TRBV20-1 and TRBJ2-1, with 9 bases matching TRBD2. CDR3 length: 14 amino acids. The germline V gene has CDR1 DFQATT and CDR2 SNEGSKA (reference sequence). J was trimmed by 2 bases and V by 5 bases; bases with no gene match: 4. The CDR3 DNA is TGCAGTGCTCTAGCGGGATTTACCTACAATGAGCAGTTCTTC. This translates into CSALAGFTYNEQFF.

This clonotype has at least ten counts. This rearrangement joins TRBV2 to TRBJ1-2, with D uncertain. Trimming cost V 2 bases and J 5 bases, with 15 bases left between them. Germline V gene sequence: CDR1 SNHLY, CDR2 FYNNEI. The CDR3 runs to 15 residues. This chain's CDR3 is CASSEWARAEYGYTF. The CDR3 DNA follows: TGTGCCAGCAGTGAATGGGCAAGAGCGGAGTATGGCTACACCTTC.

The J gene is TRBJ1-1, the V gene TRBV20-1; D perhaps matches TRBD1 (5 bases). Germline-derived CDR1 and CDR2 are DFQATT and SNEGSKA (reference sequence). This CDR3 region has 12 residues. The V and J ends lost 4 bases and 1 base respectively, with 7 bases between them. CDR3: CSATGPNTEAFF. Written as DNA, the CDR3 is TGCAGTGCTACAGGGCCGAACACTGAAGCTTTCTTT.

This clonotype has a single count. The chain combines TRBV2 with TRBJ2-7, with D possibly called TRBD1 or TRBD2 (5 bases each). With 7 bases removed from V and 3 bases from J, the gap between germline ends came to 16 bases. Germline V gene data show CDR1 as SNHLY and CDR2 as FYNNEI. This CDR3 is built from 14 residues. The CDR3 coding sequence is TGTGCCAGCACTGGGGTACGGGGCCTCTACGAGCAGTACTTC. This sequence encodes CASTGVRGLYEQYF.

This clonotype was recorded many times. The chain carries TRBV6-1 and TRBJ1-2; 9 nucleotides align to TRBD1. The ends lost 6 bases at V and 4 bases at J; junction bases unmatched: 6. The CDR3 is 14 residues long. Germline V gene data show CDR1 as MNHNS and CDR2 as SASEGT. CDR3 region: CASRPPGQGYGYTF. The CDR3, as DNA: TGTGCCAGCAGACCCCCGGGACAGGGCTATGGCTACACCTTC.

The chain recombines TRBV7-8 with TRBJ1-1; 9 bases align to TRBD1. Germline V gene lookup returns CDR1 SGHVS and CDR2 FQNEAQ. The CDR3 consists of 18 residues. The V gene end was trimmed by 2 bases and the J gene end by 3 bases; junction bases not matched to a gene: 13. CDR3 sequence reads: CASSLTGQGRFMDTEAFF. CDR3 sequence (DNA): TGTGCCAGCAGCTTAACCGGACAGGGGAGATTTATGGACACTGAAGCTTTCTTT.

This sequence joins TRBV18 and TRBJ1-2; D gene uncertain. The CDR3 contains 13 residues. Germline V gives CDR1 KGHSH, CDR2 LQKENI. V was clipped by 5 bases and J by 4 bases, with 11 bases between them. CDR3 in amino acids: CASSTGIIYGYTF. CDR3 sequence (DNA): TGTGCCAGCTCAACCGGTATCATCTATGGCTACACCTTC.

The chain joins TRBV20-1 to TRBJ2-1; 7 nucleotides match TRBD2. Germline CDR1 and CDR2: DFQATT and SNEGSKA (reference sequence). The CDR3 covers 14 residues. The V gene end was trimmed by 5 bases and the J gene end by 1 base; junction bases not matched to a gene: 5. CDR3: CSALRERSYNEQFF. CDR3 DNA: TGCAGTGCTCTGCGGGAGAGGTCCTACAATGAGCAGTTCTTC.

The table lists this clonotype with a count of one. The J gene is TRBJ1-1, the V gene TRBV29-1, with D possibly being TRBD1 (5 bases). There are 12 residues in the CDR3. CDR1 and CDR2 (germline): SQVTM, ANQGSEA. The V end lost 0 bases, the J end lost 6 bases, and 8 bases lay between the germline ends. CDR3 bases: TGCAGCGTTGAAGAGGGGGGACCTGAAGCTTTCTTT. This translates into CSVEEGGPEAFF.

Many counts were recorded for this clonotype. The V call is TRBV19, the J call TRBJ1-1; D is uncertain. With 7 bases removed from V and 4 bases from J, the gap between germline ends came to 19 bases. The CDR3 has 15 amino acids. Germline V gene data show CDR1 as LNHDA and CDR2 as SQIVND (reference sequence). As DNA, the CDR3 is TGTGCCAGTACCCTCAATGGGCCAGGCGGCACTGAAGCTTTCTTT. Residues: CASTLNGPGGTEAFF.

This clonotype was seen more than once but under ten times. V usage is TRBV5-4 and J usage is TRBJ2-2; 11 bases are shared with TRBD2. CDR3 length: 16 amino acids. Trimming took 4 bases from V and 4 from J; bases not matched to a gene: 6. Germline CDR1 is SGHNT and CDR2 is YYREEE (reference sequence). CDR3 in DNA: TGTGCCAGCAGCAGACCAGGGACTAGCGGCACCGGGGAGCTGTTTTTT. This gives the protein CASSRPGTSGTGELFF. Full variable domain (missing parts from reference TRBV5-4 and TRBJ2-2): ETGVTQSPTHLIKTRGQQVTLRCSSQSGHNTVSWYQQALGQGPQFIFQYYREEENGRGNFPPRFSGLQFPNYSSELNVNALELDDSALYLCASSRPGTSGTGELFFGEGSRLTVL.

The V and J genes are TRBV20-1 and TRBJ2-7; 10 bases fit TRBD2. Germline lookup yields CDR1 DFQATT and CDR2 SNEGSKA (reference sequence). The CDR3 has 17 residues. V trimming: 5 bases; J trimming: 3 bases; junction bases outside the gene matches: 16. CDR3 residues: CSAPSEVAGGLGYEQYF. The DNA for the CDR3 is TGCAGTGCTCCTAGCGAGGTAGCGGGAGGTCTTGGCTACGAGCAGTACTTC.

This clonotype was detected only a few times. The rearrangement uses TRBV10-3 and TRBJ2-1, with 16 bases aligning to TRBD2. CDR1 is ENHRY and CDR2 is SYGVKD in the germline V gene. V dropped 2 bases and J dropped 4; count of bases not matched to a gene: 2. The CDR3 has 17 amino acids. In DNA form, the CDR3 reads TGTGCCATCAGTGAGCCGGGACTAGCGGGGGGGTACAATGAGCAGTTCTTC. Its protein product is CAISEPGLAGGYNEQFF.

The V and J genes are TRBV4-1 and TRBJ1-1; perhaps TRBD1 as D (5 bases). Germline V gives CDR1 MGHRA, CDR2 YSYEKL. CDR3 length: 12 amino acids. Trimming cost V 8 bases and J 10 bases, with 17 bases left between them. The CDR3: CASAPDLGRAFF. The CDR3 DNA follows: TGCGCCAGCGCGCCCGACTTGGGGCGAGCTTTCTTT.

The V and J genes are TRBV5-1 and TRBJ2-5, with 11 bases matching TRBD2. Trimming at V came to 3 bases and at J to 5 bases, leaving 9 bases not matched to a gene. The CDR3 sequence is 16 residues long. From germline, CDR1 is SGHRS and CDR2 YFSETQ. The CDR3 sequence: CASSSSSGRARETQYF. The CDR3 DNA sequence: TGCGCCAGCAGCTCGAGTAGCGGGAGGGCCCGGGAGACCCAGTACTTC. Full variable domain (rest looked up from reference TRBV5-1 and TRBJ2-5): KAGVTQTPRYLIKTRGQQVTLSCSPISGHRSVSWYQQTPGQGLQFLFEYFSETQRNKGNFPGRFSGRQFSNSRSEMNVSTLELGDSALYLCASSSSSGRARETQYFGPGTRLLVL.

This clonotype appeared many times. The CDR3 here is CASSQNEKLFF. The CDR3 DNA sequence: TGTGCCAGCAGCCAAAATGAAAAACTGTTTTTT. J is TRBJ1-4 and V is TRBV25-1; no definite D call. Germline CDR1 and CDR2: MGHDK and SYGVNS. V gave up 6 bases and J gave up 5 bases, with 4 bases separating them. The CDR3 length is 11 residues.

This clonotype came up many times. The chain uses TRBV20-1 and TRBJ2-7; the match to TRBD1 covers 9 bases. J was trimmed by 6 bases and V by 5 bases; bases with no gene match: 8. CDR1 is DFQATT and CDR2 is SNEGSKA in the germline V gene (reference sequence). The CDR3 is made up of 13 amino acids. The CDR3 region has the DNA TGCAGTGCTCGGGGACAGGGTCTTTTCGAGCAGTACTTC. It is translated as CSARGQGLFEQYF.

The table lists this clonotype with many counts. The chain uses TRBV2 and TRBJ1-2, with a possible D match to TRBD1 (5 bases). This CDR3 region has 14 residues. Germline V gene lookup returns CDR1 SNHLY and CDR2 FYNNEI. Deletions cut 8 bases from V and 1 base from J, with 14 bases between. The CDR3 DNA is TGTGCCAGCGAGTCTCTGGACAATAACTATGGCTACACCTTC. This sequence encodes CASESLDNNYGYTF. The whole variable domain, filled in from reference TRBV2 and TRBJ1-2, reads EPEVTQTPSHQVTQMGQEVILRCVPISNHLYFYWYRQILGQKVEFLVSFYNNEISEKSEIFDDQFSVERPDGSNFTLKIRSTKLEDSAMYFCASESLDNNYGYTFGSGTRLTVV.

This clonotype was seen a handful of times. The CDR3 coding sequence is TGTGCCAGCAGTAAGACAGGGACCACTGAAGCTTTCTTT. Its translation: CASSKTGTTEAFF. The V and J genes are TRBV2 and TRBJ1-1; 7 bases map to TRBD1. This CDR3 is 13 amino acids long. Unmatched junction bases numbered 4, after V lost 5 bases and J lost 4 bases. Looked up from germline, CDR1 is SNHLY and CDR2 is FYNNEI. Full variable domain (missing parts from reference TRBV2 and TRBJ1-1): EPEVTQTPSHQVTQMGQEVILRCVPISNHLYFYWYRQILGQKVEFLVSFYNNEISEKSEIFDDQFSVERPDGSNFTLKIRSTKLEDSAMYFCASSKTGTTEAFFGQGTRLTVV.

The rearrangement joins TRBV2 to TRBJ1-5; 8 bases are shared with TRBD1. After removal of 10 bases from V and 6 bases from J, the junction contained 14 bases not matched to a gene. The length of the CDR3 is 15 residues. Germline V gene sequence: CDR1 SNHLY, CDR2 FYNNEI. CDR3 DNA sequence: TGTGCCAACAGGGCTGACAGGGGAGATGGTCAGCCCCAGCATTTT. Translation gives CANRADRGDGQPQHF. Full variable domain (remainder filled in from reference TRBV2 and TRBJ1-5): EPEVTQTPSHQVTQMGQEVILRCVPISNHLYFYWYRQILGQKVEFLVSFYNNEISEKSEIFDDQFSVERPDGSNFTLKIRSTKLEDSAMYFCANRADRGDGQPQHFGDGTRLSIL.

This clonotype was seen only a few times. CDR3 nucleotide sequence: TGTGCCAGCAGTTTATACACGGCGGGCTACGAGCAGTACTTC. Encoded protein: CASSLYTAGYEQYF. The J gene is TRBJ2-7, the V gene TRBV19, with D possibly TRBD2 on 5 matching bases. The CDR3 is made up of 14 amino acids. V lost 9 bases, J lost 3 bases, and 18 bases lay in between. Per germline, CDR1 LNHDA and CDR2 SQIVND (reference sequence).

This clonotype was seen a single time. The V and J genes are TRBV24-1 and TRBJ1-2; D unclear. This CDR3 spans 15 amino acids. Germline V gene lookup returns CDR1 KGHDR and CDR2 SFDVKD. Deletions cut 6 bases from V and 2 bases from J, with 15 bases between. CDR3 in DNA: TGTGCCACCAGTCCTCGAGGAGGGATAAACTATGGCTACACCTTC. Residues: CATSPRGGINYGYTF.